The 5 T cell receptor beta chains in this list originate from one sample, sequenced in a study of OX40 agonist ivuxolimab in advanced cancers. Produced via immunoSEQ multiplex PCR; TCRdb's table is partial and in-frame only. Here the sample spans 90,000 to 100,000 clones, approximately 80% being singletons. The sample in question was CD4+ or CD8+ T cells sorted from blood, obtained in a trial of the OX40 agonist ivuxolimab. These receptors were collected from an adult with an advanced solid tumor such as melanoma, head and neck, liver or kidney cancer.

The V gene is TRBV6-1, the J gene TRBJ2-7, with D maybe TRBD2 (5 bases). V lost 5 bases, J lost 2 bases, and 7 bases lay in between. Per germline, CDR1 MNHNS and CDR2 SASEGT. The CDR3 is 12 residues long. The CDR3 DNA reads TGTGCCAGCAGTAAGGAGGCCTACGAGCAGTACTTC. Its protein is CASSKEAYEQYF.

This rearrangement joins TRBV7-9 to TRBJ2-3, with a tentative D call TRBD1 (6 bases). Trimming cost V 6 bases and J 2 bases, with 18 bases left between them. CDR3 length: 16 residues. CDR1 is SEHNR, CDR2 FQNEAQ, per germline (reference sequence). The CDR3 DNA reads as TGTGCCAGCAGACCGGGACAAGGGGTCCTCACAGATACGCAGTATTTT. This gives the protein CASRPGQGVLTDTQYF.

This clone has a single count. The V call is TRBV19, the J call TRBJ2-1; the D gene is possibly TRBD1 (6 bases). V was clipped by 6 bases and J by 0 bases, with 12 bases between them. The CDR3 sequence is 15 residues long. Germline CDR1 LNHDA, CDR2 SQIVND (reference sequence). CDR3 protein: CASRLQGSSYNEQFF. Written as DNA, the CDR3 is TGTGCCAGTAGACTACAGGGATCCTCCTACAATGAGCAGTTCTTC. The variable domain in full, completed from reference TRBV19 and TRBJ2-1, reads DGGITQSPKYLFRKEGQNVTLSCEQNLNHDAMYWYRQDPGQGLRLIYYSQIVNDFQKGDIAEGYSVSREKKESFPLTVTSAQKNPTAFYLCASRLQGSSYNEQFFGPGTRLTVL.

The gene calls are TRBV7-9 and TRBJ1-4; D remains unclear. V was shortened by 2 bases and J by 8 bases, with 6 bases between the two germline ends. The germline CDR1 and CDR2 sequences are SEHNR and FQNEAQ (reference sequence). CDR3 length equals 12 residues. CDR3 loop: CASSLSREKLFF. The CDR3 region has the DNA TGTGCCAGCAGCTTAAGTCGGGAAAAACTGTTTTTT. Based on the CDR3 plus reference TRBV7-9 and TRBJ1-4, the full variable domain is DTGVSQNPRHKITKRGQNVTFRCDPISEHNRLYWYRQTLGQGPEFLTYFQNEAQLEKSRLLSDRFSAERPKGSFSTLEIQRTEQGDSAMYLCASSLSREKLFFGSGTQLSVL.

The chain couples TRBV19 to TRBJ2-7; D tentatively reads TRBD1 or TRBD2 (5 bases each). This CDR3 contains 13 residues. Trimming took off 8 bases at V and 4 bases at J, with 15 bases between the two ends. Germline CDR1 reads LNHDA; CDR2 reads SQIVND (reference sequence). DNA for the CDR3: TGTGCCAGTTCTAGGGACCACCGTTACGAGCAGTACTTC. Protein sequence: CASSRDHRYEQYF. The variable domain in full, completed from reference TRBV19 and TRBJ2-7, reads DGGITQSPKYLFRKEGQNVTLSCEQNLNHDAMYWYRQDPGQGLRLIYYSQIVNDFQKGDIAEGYSVSREKKESFPLTVTSAQKNPTAFYLCASSRDHRYEQYFGPGTRLTVT.